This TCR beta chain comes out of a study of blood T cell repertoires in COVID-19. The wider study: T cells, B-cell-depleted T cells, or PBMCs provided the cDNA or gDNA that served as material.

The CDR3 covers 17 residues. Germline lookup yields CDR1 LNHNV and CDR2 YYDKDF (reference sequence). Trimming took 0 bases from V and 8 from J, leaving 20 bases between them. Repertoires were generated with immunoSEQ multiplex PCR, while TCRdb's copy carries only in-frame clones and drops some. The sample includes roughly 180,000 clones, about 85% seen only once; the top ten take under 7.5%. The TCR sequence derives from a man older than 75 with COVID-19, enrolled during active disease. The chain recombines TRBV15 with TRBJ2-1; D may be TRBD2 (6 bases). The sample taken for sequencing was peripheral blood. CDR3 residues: CATSRDRTTRKVDEQFF. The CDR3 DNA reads TGTGCCACCAGCAGAGACCGGACTACCAGGAAAGTGGATGAGCAGTTCTTC.